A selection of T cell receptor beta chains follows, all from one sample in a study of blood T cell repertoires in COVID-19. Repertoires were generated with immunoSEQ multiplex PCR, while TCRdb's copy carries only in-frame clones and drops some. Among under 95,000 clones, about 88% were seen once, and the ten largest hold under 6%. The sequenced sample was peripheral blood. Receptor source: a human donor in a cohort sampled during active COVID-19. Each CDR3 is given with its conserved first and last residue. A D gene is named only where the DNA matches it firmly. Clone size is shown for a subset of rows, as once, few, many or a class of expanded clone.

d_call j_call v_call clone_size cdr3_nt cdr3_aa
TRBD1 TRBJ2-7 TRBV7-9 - TGTGCCAGCAGCTTAGTAGTGGGACAGGCGAACTCCTACGAGCAGTACTTC CASSLVVGQANSYEQYF
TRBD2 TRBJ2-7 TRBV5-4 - TGTGCCAGCAGCCCCTCGATAGGGACTAGCGCTTACGAGCAGTACTTC CASSPSIGTSAYEQYF
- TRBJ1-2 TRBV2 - TGTGCCAGCACTTCAGAAAACTATGGCTACACCTTC CASTSENYGYTF
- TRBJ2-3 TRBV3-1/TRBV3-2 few TGTGCCAGCAGCCAAGGCGGTTCTAGCACAGATACGCAGTATTTT CASSQGGSSTDTQYF
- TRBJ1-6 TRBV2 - TGTGCCAGCAGCGAGATGGTAGATTCACCCCTCCACTTT CASSEMVDSPLHF
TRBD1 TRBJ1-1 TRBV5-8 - TGTGCCAGCAGCTTTGAGACAGGGGAGGACACTGAAGCTTTCTTT CASSFETGEDTEAFF
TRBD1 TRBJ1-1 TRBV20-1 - TGCAGTGCTAAGACAGGGTATGGAGCTTTCTTT CSAKTGYGAFF
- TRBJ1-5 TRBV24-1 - TGTGCCACCAGTGATGAGGGGGATTTGGGCAATCAGCCCCAGCATTTT CATSDEGDLGNQPQHF
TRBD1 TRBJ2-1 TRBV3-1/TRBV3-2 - TGTGCCAGCAGCCAATTACAGGGGAATGAGCAGTTCTTC CASSQLQGNEQFF
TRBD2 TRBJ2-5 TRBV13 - TGTGCCAGCAGCCCACGTAGCGAGCGGGGGGGCCTCCAAGAGACCCAGTACTTC CASSPRSERGGLQETQYF
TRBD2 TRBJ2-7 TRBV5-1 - TGCGCCAGCAGCTTGGTGCGGACTAGCGGGAACTACGAGCAGTACTTC CASSLVRTSGNYEQYF
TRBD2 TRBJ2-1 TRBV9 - TGTGCCAGCAGCGTAGCCCAGGGGGCGACTAGCGGGAGGGCCGCCTCCTACAATGAGCAGTTCTTC CASSVAQGATSGRAASYNEQFF
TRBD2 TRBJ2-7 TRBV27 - TGTGCCAGCCGTCACGCCGGACTAGCGGCGAGGGAGCAGTACTTC CASRHAGLAAREQYF
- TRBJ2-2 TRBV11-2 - TGTGCCAGCAGCTCTCTCCGGTTAAGGGAGCTGTTTTTT CASSSLRLRELFF
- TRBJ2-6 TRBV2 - TGTGCCAGCAGTGGAACAGGGTCCCCTCCTGGGGCCAACGTCCTGACTTTC CASSGTGSPPGANVLTF
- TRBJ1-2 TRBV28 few TGTGCCAGCACGGAGGGTTGGATTAACTATGGCTACACCTTC CASTEGWINYGYTF
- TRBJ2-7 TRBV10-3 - TGTGCCATCAGTGCCCAGGGTACCGAGCAGTACTTC CAISAQGTEQYF
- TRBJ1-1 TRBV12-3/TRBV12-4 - TGTGCCAGCAGGACAGCTCGGGACACTGAAGCTTTCTTT CASRTARDTEAFF
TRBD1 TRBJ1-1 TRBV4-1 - TGCGCCAGCAGCCACTCTGCCGGGACAGGGGGCTCGAACACTGAAGCTTTCTTT CASSHSAGTGGSNTEAFF
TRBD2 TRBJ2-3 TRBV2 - TGTGCCAGCAGTGAAGCCAGCGGGGGTGCGAGGGATACGCAGTATTTT CASSEASGGARDTQYF
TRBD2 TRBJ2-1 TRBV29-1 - TGCAGCGTTGAAGATCGGGCTAGCGGTAATGAGCAGTTCTTC CSVEDRASGNEQFF
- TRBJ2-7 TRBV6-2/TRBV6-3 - TGTGCCAGCAGCAAGTGGACAGATACCTACGAGCAGTACTTC CASSKWTDTYEQYF
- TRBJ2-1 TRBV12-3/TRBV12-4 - TGTGCCAGCAGTCTTCCAGGAAGAGATGAGCAGTTCTTC CASSLPGRDEQFF
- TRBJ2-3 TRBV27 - TGTGCCAGCAGTCGCACCCCCCGCGGGTATAGCACAGATACGCAGTATTTT CASSRTPRGYSTDTQYF
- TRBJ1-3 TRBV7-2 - TGTGCCAGCAGCTTCGGGGGGCTCAACTCTGGAAACACCATATATTTT CASSFGGLNSGNTIYF
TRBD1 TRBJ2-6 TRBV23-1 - TGCGCCAGCAGTCGACAGGGCCCGGGACAGCGAAACTCTGGGGCCAACGTCCTGACTTTC CASSRQGPGQRNSGANVLTF
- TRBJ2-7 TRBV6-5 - TGTGCCAGCAGCCGCGGGGCACAGTCCCTACGGGAGCAGTACTTC CASSRGAQSLREQYF
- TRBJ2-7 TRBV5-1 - TGCGCCAGCAGCTGGGGGACACCCTCCTACGAGCAGTACTTC CASSWGTPSYEQYF
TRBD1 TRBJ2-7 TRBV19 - TGTGCCAGTAGACCGGACAGGAGCTCCTACGAGCAGTACTTC CASRPDRSSYEQYF
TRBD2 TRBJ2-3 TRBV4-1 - TGCGCCAGCAGCCTGGGACTAGCGGGGGCAGATACGCAGTATTTT CASSLGLAGADTQYF
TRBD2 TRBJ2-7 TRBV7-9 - TGTGCCAGCAGCTTTTTCCTAGGACTAGCGGGAGTGTCGGACGAGCAGTACTTC CASSFFLGLAGVSDEQYF
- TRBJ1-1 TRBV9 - TGTGCCAGCAGCGTAGAGGGGTTCACTGAAGCTTTCTTT CASSVEGFTEAFF
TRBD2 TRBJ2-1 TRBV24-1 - TGTGCCACCAGTGGTGCGAGCGGGGGGGCAGTCAATGAGCAGTTCTTC CATSGASGGAVNEQFF
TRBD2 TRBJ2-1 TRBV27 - TGTGCCAGCAAGGGACTAGCGGGCCAGCTCCTTATGAATGAGCAGTTCTTC CASKGLAGQLLMNEQFF
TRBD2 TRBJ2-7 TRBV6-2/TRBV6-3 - TGTGCCAGCAGTTACAATAGCGGGAGGTACGAGCAGTACTTC CASSYNSGRYEQYF
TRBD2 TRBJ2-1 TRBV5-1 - TGCGCCAGCAGCTTGGAAGCGGGGGCTAGGGTGAATGAGCAGTTCTTC CASSLEAGARVNEQFF
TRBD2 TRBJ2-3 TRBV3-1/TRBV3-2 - TGTGCCACCTCAGCGGGAGGGCCCACAGATACGCAGTATTTT CATSAGGPTDTQYF
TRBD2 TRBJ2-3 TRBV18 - TGTGCCAGCTCACCTCTAGCGGGCAGCACAGATACGCAGTATTTT CASSPLAGSTDTQYF
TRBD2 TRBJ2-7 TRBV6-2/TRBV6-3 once TGTGCCAGCAGTTCCGCGACTAGCGGCTCCTACGAGCAGTACTTC CASSSATSGSYEQYF
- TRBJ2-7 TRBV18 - TGTGCCAGCTCACCGGGAGCGAGCTCCTACGAGCAGTACTTC CASSPGASSYEQYF
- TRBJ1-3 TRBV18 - TGTGCCAGCTCACCAGAGGGATCTGGAAACACCATATATTTT CASSPEGSGNTIYF
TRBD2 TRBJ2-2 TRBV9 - TGTGCCAGCAGCGTGAACGGGGGGGCCACCGGGGAGCTGTTTTTT CASSVNGGATGELFF
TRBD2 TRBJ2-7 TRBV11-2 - TGTGCCAGCAGCTTAGAAGGCCTAGCGGGAGCTGGTGAGCAGTACTTC CASSLEGLAGAGEQYF
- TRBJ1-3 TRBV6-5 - TGTGCCAGCAGTAAGGGACAAAACTCTGGAAACACCATATATTTT CASSKGQNSGNTIYF
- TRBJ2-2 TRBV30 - TGTGCCTGGAGTGGGGCAGCGAACACCGGGGAGCTGTTTTTT CAWSGAANTGELFF
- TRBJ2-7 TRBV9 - TGTGCCAGCAGCCCAGCGTCCAGCCCCCACGAGCAGTACTTC CASSPASSPHEQYF
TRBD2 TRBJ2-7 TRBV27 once TGTGCCAGCAGTACCCGGGGGGGGGCGACCTCCTACGAGCAGTACTTC CASSTRGGATSYEQYF